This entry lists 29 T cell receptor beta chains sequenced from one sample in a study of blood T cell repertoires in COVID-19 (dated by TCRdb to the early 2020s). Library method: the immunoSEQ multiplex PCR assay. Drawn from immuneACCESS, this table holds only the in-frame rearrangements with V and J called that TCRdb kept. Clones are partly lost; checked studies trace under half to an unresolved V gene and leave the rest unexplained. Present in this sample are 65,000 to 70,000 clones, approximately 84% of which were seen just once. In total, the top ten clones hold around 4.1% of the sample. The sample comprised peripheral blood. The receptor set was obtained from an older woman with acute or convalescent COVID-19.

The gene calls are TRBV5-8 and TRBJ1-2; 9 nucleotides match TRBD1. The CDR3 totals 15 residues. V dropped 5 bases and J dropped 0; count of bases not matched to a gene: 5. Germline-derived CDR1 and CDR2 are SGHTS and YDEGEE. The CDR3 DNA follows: TGTGCCAGCAGGACCGGGACAGGGTCTAACTATGGCTACACCTTC. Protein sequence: CASRTGTGSNYGYTF.

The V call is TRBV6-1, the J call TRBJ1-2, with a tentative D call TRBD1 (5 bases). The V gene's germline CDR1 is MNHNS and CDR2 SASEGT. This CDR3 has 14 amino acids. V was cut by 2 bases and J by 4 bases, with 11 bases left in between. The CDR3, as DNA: TGTGCCAGCAGTGAAACGCAGGGCCTCTATGGCTACACCTTC. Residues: CASSETQGLYGYTF.

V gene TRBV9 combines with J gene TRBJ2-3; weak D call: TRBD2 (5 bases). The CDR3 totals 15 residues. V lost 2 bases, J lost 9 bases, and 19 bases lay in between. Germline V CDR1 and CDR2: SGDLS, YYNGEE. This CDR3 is CASSVSGLPQITQYF. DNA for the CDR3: TGTGCCAGCAGCGTCTCCGGACTGCCACAGATAACGCAGTATTTT.

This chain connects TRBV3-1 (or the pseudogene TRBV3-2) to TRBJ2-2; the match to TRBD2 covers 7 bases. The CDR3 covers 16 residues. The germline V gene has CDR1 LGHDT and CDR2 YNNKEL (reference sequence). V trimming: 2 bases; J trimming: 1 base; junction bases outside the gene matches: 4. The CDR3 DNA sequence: TGTGCCAGCAGCCAAACGGGACTACAGAACACCGGGGAGCTGTTTTTT. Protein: CASSQTGLQNTGELFF.

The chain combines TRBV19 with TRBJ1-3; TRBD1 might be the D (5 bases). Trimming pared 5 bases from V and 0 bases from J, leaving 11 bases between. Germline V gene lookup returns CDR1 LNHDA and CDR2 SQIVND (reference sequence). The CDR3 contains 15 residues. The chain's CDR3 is CASSPTEYSGNTIYF. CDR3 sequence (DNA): TGTGCCAGTAGTCCGACAGAGTACTCTGGAAACACCATATATTTT. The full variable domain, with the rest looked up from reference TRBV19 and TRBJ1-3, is DGGITQSPKYLFRKEGQNVTLSCEQNLNHDAMYWYRQDPGQGLRLIYYSQIVNDFQKGDIAEGYSVSREKKESFPLTVTSAQKNPTAFYLCASSPTEYSGNTIYFGEGSWLTVV.

CDR3 loop: CASSHTGVPEAFF. In DNA form, the CDR3 reads TGTGCCAGCAGCCATACAGGGGTCCCTGAAGCTTTCTTT. The V gene is TRBV14, the J gene TRBJ1-1; TRBD1 agrees at 7 bases. The CDR3 consists of 13 residues. Per the germline V gene, CDR1 is SGHDN and CDR2 is FVKESK. The junction had 4 bases not matched to a gene; V was cut back by 3 bases and J by 6 bases.

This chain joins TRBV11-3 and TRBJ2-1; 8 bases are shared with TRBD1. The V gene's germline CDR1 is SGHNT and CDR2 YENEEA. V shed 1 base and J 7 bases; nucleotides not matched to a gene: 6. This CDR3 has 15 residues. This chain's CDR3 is CASSLGYRGSNEQFF. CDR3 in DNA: TGTGCCAGCAGCTTAGGGTACAGGGGGTCAAATGAGCAGTTCTTC.

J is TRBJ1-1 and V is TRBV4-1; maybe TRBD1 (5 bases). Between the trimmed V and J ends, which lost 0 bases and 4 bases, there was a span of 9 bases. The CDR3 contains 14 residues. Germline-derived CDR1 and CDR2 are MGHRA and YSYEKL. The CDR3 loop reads CASSQDRGSTEAFF. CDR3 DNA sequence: TGCGCCAGCAGCCAAGATAGGGGTAGCACTGAAGCTTTCTTT.

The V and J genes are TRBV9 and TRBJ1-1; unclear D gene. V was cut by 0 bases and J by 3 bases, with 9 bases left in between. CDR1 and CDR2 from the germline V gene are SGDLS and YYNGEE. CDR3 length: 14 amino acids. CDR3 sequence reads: CASSVGVEDTEAFF. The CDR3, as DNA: TGTGCCAGCAGCGTAGGGGTGGAGGACACTGAAGCTTTCTTT.

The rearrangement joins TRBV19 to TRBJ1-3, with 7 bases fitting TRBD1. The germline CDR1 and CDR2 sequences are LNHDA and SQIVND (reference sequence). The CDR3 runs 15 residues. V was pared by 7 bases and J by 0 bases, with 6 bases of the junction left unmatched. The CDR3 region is CASKADRASGNTIYF. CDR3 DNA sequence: TGTGCCAGTAAGGCCGACAGGGCCTCTGGAAACACCATATATTTT.

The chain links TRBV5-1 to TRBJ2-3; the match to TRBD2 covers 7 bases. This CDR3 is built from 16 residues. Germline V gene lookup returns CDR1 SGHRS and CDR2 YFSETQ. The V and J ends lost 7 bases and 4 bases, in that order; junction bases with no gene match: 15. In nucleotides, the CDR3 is TGCGCCAGCGCCGTCATGGCGGGGGTCACCCCAGATACGCAGTATTTT. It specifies CASAVMAGVTPDTQYF.

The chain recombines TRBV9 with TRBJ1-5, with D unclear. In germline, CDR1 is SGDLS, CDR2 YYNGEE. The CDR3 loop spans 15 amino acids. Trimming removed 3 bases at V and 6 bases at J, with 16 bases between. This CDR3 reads CASSGNPGSGQPQHF. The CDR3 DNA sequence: TGTGCCAGCAGCGGAAATCCTGGTAGCGGTCAGCCCCAGCATTTT.

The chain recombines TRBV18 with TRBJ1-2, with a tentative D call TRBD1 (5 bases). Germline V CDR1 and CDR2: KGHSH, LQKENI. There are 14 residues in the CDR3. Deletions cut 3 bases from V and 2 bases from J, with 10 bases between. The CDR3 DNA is TGTGCCAGCTCACCCCCTGGGGGGAACTATGGCTACACCTTC. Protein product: CASSPPGGNYGYTF.

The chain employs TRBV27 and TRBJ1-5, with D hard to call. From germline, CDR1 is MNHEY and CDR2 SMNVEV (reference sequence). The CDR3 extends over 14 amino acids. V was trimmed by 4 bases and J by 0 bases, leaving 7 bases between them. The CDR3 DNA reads TGTGCCAGCAGTTCCTATTCTAGCAATCAGCCCCAGCATTTT. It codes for CASSSYSSNQPQHF.

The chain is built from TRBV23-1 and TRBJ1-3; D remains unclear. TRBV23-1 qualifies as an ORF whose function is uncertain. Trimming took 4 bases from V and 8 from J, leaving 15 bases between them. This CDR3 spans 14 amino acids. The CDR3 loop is CASSPPPLDYTIYF. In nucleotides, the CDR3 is TGCGCCAGCAGTCCCCCTCCACTTGATTACACCATATATTTT.

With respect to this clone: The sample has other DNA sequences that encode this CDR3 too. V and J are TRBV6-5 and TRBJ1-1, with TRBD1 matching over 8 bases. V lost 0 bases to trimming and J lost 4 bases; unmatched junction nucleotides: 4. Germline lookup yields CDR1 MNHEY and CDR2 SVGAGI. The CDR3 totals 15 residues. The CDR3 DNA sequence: TGTGCCAGCAGTTACTCGACAGGGGTCGGCACTGAAGCTTTCTTT. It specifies CASSYSTGVGTEAFF.

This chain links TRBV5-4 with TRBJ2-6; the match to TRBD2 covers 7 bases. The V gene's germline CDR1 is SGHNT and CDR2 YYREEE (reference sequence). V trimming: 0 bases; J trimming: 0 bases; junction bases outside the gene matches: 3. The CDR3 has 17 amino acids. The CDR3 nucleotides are TGTGCCAGCAGCTTGGGGGGCGGGGGCTCTGGGGCCAACGTCCTGACTTTC. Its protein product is CASSLGGGGSGANVLTF. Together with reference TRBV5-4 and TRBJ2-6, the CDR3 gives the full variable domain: ETGVTQSPTHLIKTRGQQVTLRCSSQSGHNTVSWYQQALGQGPQFIFQYYREEENGRGNFPPRFSGLQFPNYSSELNVNALELDDSALYLCASSLGGGGSGANVLTFGAGSRLTVL.

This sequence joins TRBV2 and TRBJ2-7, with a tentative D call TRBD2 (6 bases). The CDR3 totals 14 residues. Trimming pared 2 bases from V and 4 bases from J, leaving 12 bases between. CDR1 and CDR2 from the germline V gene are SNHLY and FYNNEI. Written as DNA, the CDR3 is TGTGCCAGCAGTGAATCTTGGGGGGATTACGAGCAGTACTTC. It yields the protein CASSESWGDYEQYF.

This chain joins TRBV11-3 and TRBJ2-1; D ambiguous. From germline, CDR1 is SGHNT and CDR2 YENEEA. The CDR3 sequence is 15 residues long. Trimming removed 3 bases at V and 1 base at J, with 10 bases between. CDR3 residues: CASSFGRSSYNEQFF. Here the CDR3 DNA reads TGTGCCAGCAGCTTCGGCAGGTCATCCTACAATGAGCAGTTCTTC.

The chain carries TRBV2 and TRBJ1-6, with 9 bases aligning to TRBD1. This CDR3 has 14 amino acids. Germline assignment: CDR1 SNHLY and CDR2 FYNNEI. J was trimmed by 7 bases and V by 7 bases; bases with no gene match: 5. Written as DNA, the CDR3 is TGTGCCAGCACCACCGGGACAGGGAATTCACCCCTCCACTTT. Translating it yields CASTTGTGNSPLHF.

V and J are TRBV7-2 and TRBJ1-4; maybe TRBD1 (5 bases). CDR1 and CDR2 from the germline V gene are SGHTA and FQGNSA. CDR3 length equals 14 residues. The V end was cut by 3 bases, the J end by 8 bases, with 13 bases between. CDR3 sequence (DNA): TGTGCCAGCAGCTTGGGTCAGGGCGGAGAAAAACTGTTTTTT. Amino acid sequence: CASSLGQGGEKLFF.

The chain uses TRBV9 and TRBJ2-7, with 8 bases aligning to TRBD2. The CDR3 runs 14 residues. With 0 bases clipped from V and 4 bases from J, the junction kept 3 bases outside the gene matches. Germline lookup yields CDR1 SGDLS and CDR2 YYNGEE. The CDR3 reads CASSVGGGGYEQYF. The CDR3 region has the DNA TGTGCCAGCAGCGTAGGAGGCGGGGGGTACGAGCAGTACTTC.

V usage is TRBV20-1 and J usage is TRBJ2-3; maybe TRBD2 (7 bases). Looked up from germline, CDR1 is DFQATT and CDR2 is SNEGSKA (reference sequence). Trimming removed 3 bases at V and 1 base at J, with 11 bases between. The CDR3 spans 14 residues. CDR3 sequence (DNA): TGCAGTGCTAGTATGCGGGGGCGCACAGATACGCAGTATTTT. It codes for CSASMRGRTDTQYF.

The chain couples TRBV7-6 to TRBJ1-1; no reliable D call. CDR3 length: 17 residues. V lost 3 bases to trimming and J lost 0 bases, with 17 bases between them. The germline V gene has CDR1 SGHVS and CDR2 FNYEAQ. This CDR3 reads CASSFPLVMGLNTEAFF. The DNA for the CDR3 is TGTGCCAGCAGCTTCCCTTTAGTTATGGGCCTGAACACTGAAGCTTTCTTT.

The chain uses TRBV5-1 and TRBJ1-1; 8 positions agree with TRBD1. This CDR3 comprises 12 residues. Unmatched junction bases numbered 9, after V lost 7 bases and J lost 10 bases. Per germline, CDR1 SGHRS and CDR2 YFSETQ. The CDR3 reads CASGTGQGPAFF. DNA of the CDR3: TGCGCCAGCGGGACCGGACAGGGTCCAGCTTTCTTT. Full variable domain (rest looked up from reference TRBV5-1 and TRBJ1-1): KAGVTQTPRYLIKTRGQQVTLSCSPISGHRSVSWYQQTPGQGLQFLFEYFSETQRNKGNFPGRFSGRQFSNSRSEMNVSTLELGDSALYLCASGTGQGPAFFGQGTRLTVV.

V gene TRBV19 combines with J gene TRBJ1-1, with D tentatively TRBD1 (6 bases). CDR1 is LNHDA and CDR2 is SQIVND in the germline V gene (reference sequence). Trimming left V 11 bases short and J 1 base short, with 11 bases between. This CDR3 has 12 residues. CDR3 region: CASEDRNTEAFF. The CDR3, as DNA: TGTGCCTCAGAGGACAGGAACACTGAAGCTTTCTTT.

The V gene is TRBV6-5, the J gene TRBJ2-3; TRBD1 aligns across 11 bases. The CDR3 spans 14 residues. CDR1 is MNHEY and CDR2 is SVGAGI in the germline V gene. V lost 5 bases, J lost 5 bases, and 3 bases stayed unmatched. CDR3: CASSRTGGEDTQYF. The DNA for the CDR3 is TGTGCCAGCAGTCGGACAGGGGGCGAAGATACGCAGTATTTT.

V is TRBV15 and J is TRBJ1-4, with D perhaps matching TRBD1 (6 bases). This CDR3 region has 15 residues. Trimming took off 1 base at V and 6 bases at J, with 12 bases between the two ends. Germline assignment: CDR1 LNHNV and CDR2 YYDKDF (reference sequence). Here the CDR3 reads CATSRAGGGYEKLFF. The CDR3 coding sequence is TGTGCCACCAGCAGAGCGGGGGGGGGCTATGAAAAACTGTTTTTT.

In nucleotides, the CDR3 is TGTGCCAGCAGTCGGACTAGCGGGGCTCAAGAGACCCAGTACTTC. Its translation: CASSRTSGAQETQYF. The chain links TRBV6-6 to TRBJ2-5, with 12 bases lining up with TRBD2. The V segment lost 5 bases and the J segment 2 bases; nucleotides outside the gene matches: 3. This CDR3 is built from 15 residues. The germline V gene encodes CDR1 MNHNY and CDR2 SVGAGI (reference sequence).